This T cell receptor beta chain was sequenced during a study of shared clonotypes between healthy human individuals. The length of the CDR3 is 13 residues. V dropped 4 bases and J dropped 7 bases, with 11 bases sitting between them. Germline V gene lookup returns CDR1 SGHRS and CDR2 YFSETQ. Generated by immunoSEQ multiplex PCR, the TCRdb table keeps only in-frame clones and is missing some. The sample comprises over 2 million clones, just under 95% of which are singletons, and 0.37% rests with the top ten. The V call is TRBV5-1, the J call TRBJ2-2, with D possibly being TRBD1 or TRBD2 (5 bases each). The TCR originated in a man younger than 30 in good health. Some clones in this sample may be carry-over from other donors' samples. Sequenced input: naive CD4+ T cells from PBMCs. Subset given: CD45RA+ positively selected. This CDR3 reads CASSPGPDGELFF. DNA of the CDR3: TGCGCCAGCAGCCCGGGACCGGACGGGGAGCTGTTTTTT.